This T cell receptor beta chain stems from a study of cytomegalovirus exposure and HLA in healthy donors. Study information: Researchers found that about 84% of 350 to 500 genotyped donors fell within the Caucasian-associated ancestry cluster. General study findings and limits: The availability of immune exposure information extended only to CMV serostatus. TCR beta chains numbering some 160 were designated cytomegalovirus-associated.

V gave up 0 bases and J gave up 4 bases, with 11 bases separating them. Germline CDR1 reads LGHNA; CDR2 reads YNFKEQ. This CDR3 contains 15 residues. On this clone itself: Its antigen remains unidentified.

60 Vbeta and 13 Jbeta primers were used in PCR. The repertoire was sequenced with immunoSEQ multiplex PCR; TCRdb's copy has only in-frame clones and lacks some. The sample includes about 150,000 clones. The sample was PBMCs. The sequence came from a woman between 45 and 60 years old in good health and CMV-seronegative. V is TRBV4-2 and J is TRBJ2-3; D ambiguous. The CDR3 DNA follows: TGTGCCAGCAGCCAAGAACCGGGTCGGTCAGATACGCAGTATTTT. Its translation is CASSQEPGRSDTQYF.